The clone carrying this TCR beta chain was seen repeatedly, ten times or more. V dropped 4 bases and J dropped 0 bases, with 15 bases sitting between them. Germline V gene lookup returns CDR1 SGHDN and CDR2 FVKESK. The CDR3 covers 17 residues. For repertoire sequencing, the TCR beta CDR3 regions were amplified from RNA transcripts. An initial RT-PCR round employing HTBI primers preceded a second-round multiplex PCR. TCRdb fed the multiplex PCR reads into MiXCR, producing one record per CDR3 protein. The sample records about 1.2 million distinct CDR3 sequences, 36% being singletons. The data originate from a study of Graves' ophthalmopathy and Graves' hyperthyroidism.

The J gene is TRBJ1-4, the V gene TRBV14, with D maybe TRBD1 (5 bases). The sequence was obtained from an adult man with Graves' hyperthyroidism. Sequencing was carried out using peripheral blood or thyroid tissue (not recorded which). The CDR3 sequence: CASSRGDAGTTNEKLFF. CDR3 DNA: TGTGCCAGCAGCCGAGGGGACGCAGGTACAACTAATGAAAAACTGTTTTTT.